This TCR beta chain was documented in a study of OX40 agonist ivuxolimab in advanced cancers. Study-level information: Aged about 20 to 85 with a mean of roughly 65 years, they were less than 90% male.

The CDR3 loop spans 13 amino acids. V dropped 5 bases and J dropped 8 bases, with 15 bases sitting between them. Germline V lookup: CDR1 SGHVS, CDR2 FQNEAQ. Sampling of blood occurred at baseline, cycle 4 day 1, and cycle 7 day 1. Clones were read by immunoSEQ multiplex PCR, and TCRdb kept only the in-frame ones, dropping some. This sample has more than 100,000 clones, with 75% to 90% found just once. This sequence was found in an adult with an advanced solid tumor such as melanoma, head and neck, liver or kidney cancer. The rearrangement links TRBV7-8 to TRBJ1-1; D is unresolved. The sample was CD4+ or CD8+ T cells sorted from blood, taken in a trial of the OX40 agonist ivuxolimab. CDR3 in DNA: TGTGCCAGCAGCCAACCCCCACCGAAAGAAGCTTTCTTT. Translating it yields CASSQPPPKEAFF.